These T cell receptor beta chains were read from a single sample in a study of cytomegalovirus exposure and HLA in healthy donors. Data came from immunoSEQ multiplex PCR; TCRdb stores just in-frame clones and leaves some out. The repertoire consists of under 150,000 clones, with around 77% occurring once and the leading ten covering 6.5% to 8%. The sequenced sample was PBMCs. These receptors all stem from a middle-aged woman in good health and CMV-seropositive. The CDR3 runs from the conserved cysteine through the conserved F or W. Fields, in order: CDR3 DNA, CDR3 protein, J gene, D gene, CDR3 length, V gene, clone size. D genes are given only for firm matches. Some rows mark clone size as missing; the rest say once, few, many or name a class of expanded clone.

CDR3nt: TGTGCCAGTAGTCCCCGGGGATTCACCGGGGAGCTGTTTTTT
CDR3aa: CASSPRGFTGELFF
j_gene: TRBJ2-2
d_gene: .
len: 14
v_gene: TRBV19
abundance: .

CDR3nt: TGTGCCAGCAGCTTAGGACTAGCGGGGGGGCCGGGCCAAGAGACCCAGTACTTC
CDR3aa: CASSLGLAGGPGQETQYF
j_gene: TRBJ2-5
d_gene: TRBD2
len: 18
v_gene: TRBV11-2
abundance: .

CDR3nt: TGTGCCAGCAGCTTGACAGCCAACTCATGGGAGCAGTACTTC
CDR3aa: CASSLTANSWEQYF
j_gene: TRBJ2-7
d_gene: .
len: 14
v_gene: TRBV5-5
abundance: .

CDR3nt: TGTGCCAGCAGTGAGAATACGGCAGCGGGTGGCTACACCTTC
CDR3aa: CASSENTAAGGYTF
j_gene: TRBJ1-2
d_gene: .
len: 14
v_gene: TRBV2
abundance: .

CDR3nt: TGTGCCAGCAGGACCGGGACAGCTAGCAATCAGCCCCAGCATTTT
CDR3aa: CASRTGTASNQPQHF
j_gene: TRBJ1-5
d_gene: TRBD1
len: 15
v_gene: TRBV27
abundance: .

CDR3nt: TGTGCCAGCAGCACGCGGAACACCGGGGAGCTGTTTTTT
CDR3aa: CASSTRNTGELFF
j_gene: TRBJ2-2
d_gene: .
len: 13
v_gene: TRBV7-3
abundance: .

CDR3nt: TGTGCCAGCAGCCCCCCTAGCGGGGGGGGCCGGGACGAGCAGTACTTC
CDR3aa: CASSPPSGGGRDEQYF
j_gene: TRBJ2-7
d_gene: TRBD2
len: 16
v_gene: TRBV14
abundance: .

CDR3nt: TGTGCCAGCAGTTATCTAGCGGGAGAGAACACCGGGGAGCTGTTTTTT
CDR3aa: CASSYLAGENTGELFF
j_gene: TRBJ2-2
d_gene: TRBD2
len: 16
v_gene: TRBV6-6
abundance: .

CDR3nt: TGTGCCAGCACCCATCGGGGGGGGAGGGAGACCCAGTACTTC
CDR3aa: CASTHRGGRETQYF
j_gene: TRBJ2-5
d_gene: TRBD2
len: 14
v_gene: TRBV5-6
abundance: .

CDR3nt: TGTGCCAGCAGTGCAGGACAAAGCACAGATACGCAGTATTTT
CDR3aa: CASSAGQSTDTQYF
j_gene: TRBJ2-3
d_gene: .
len: 14
v_gene: TRBV25-1
abundance: once

CDR3nt: TGTGCCAGCACCCAGGGGGCTTACGAGCAGTACTTC
CDR3aa: CASTQGAYEQYF
j_gene: TRBJ2-7
d_gene: TRBD1
len: 12
v_gene: TRBV28
abundance: .

CDR3nt: TGCGCCAGCAGTGGTGATAGCTACAATGAGCAGTTCTTC
CDR3aa: CASSGDSYNEQFF
j_gene: TRBJ2-1
d_gene: .
len: 13
v_gene: TRBV10-2
abundance: .

CDR3nt: TGTGCCAGCAGCCCGGACAGCTACGAGCAGTACTTC
CDR3aa: CASSPDSYEQYF
j_gene: TRBJ2-7
d_gene: .
len: 12
v_gene: TRBV28
abundance: .

CDR3nt: TGTGCCAGCAGTGAATCTAGCTCCTATAATTCACCCCTCCACTTT
CDR3aa: CASSESSSYNSPLHF
j_gene: TRBJ1-6
d_gene: .
len: 15
v_gene: TRBV25-1
abundance: .

CDR3nt: TGCGCCAGCAGTATGGAAAGTTTAACGGGAACAGATACGCAGTATTTT
CDR3aa: CASSMESLTGTDTQYF
j_gene: TRBJ2-3
d_gene: .
len: 16
v_gene: TRBV5-1
abundance: .

CDR3nt: TGTGCCATCGGAGAGGGGGACTCCTACAATGAGCAGTTCTTC
CDR3aa: CAIGEGDSYNEQFF
j_gene: TRBJ2-1
d_gene: .
len: 14
v_gene: TRBV10-3
abundance: .

CDR3nt: TGTGCCAGTAGTATCCGGACTAGCGGGTTACTAGCCAAAAACATTCAGTACTTC
CDR3aa: CASSIRTSGLLAKNIQYF
j_gene: TRBJ2-4
d_gene: TRBD2
len: 18
v_gene: TRBV19
abundance: few

CDR3nt: TGTGCCAGCAGCCTAGAGACGGGCACTGAAGCTTTCTTT
CDR3aa: CASSLETGTEAFF
j_gene: TRBJ1-1
d_gene: .
len: 13
v_gene: TRBV7-9
abundance: .

CDR3nt: TGTGCCAGCAGTTCCCAGGTGGGTGTTAATTCACCCCTCCACTTT
CDR3aa: CASSSQVGVNSPLHF
j_gene: TRBJ1-6
d_gene: .
len: 15
v_gene: TRBV6-5
abundance: .

CDR3nt: TGCGCCAGCAGCTTAACCTACTACAATGAGCAGTTCTTC
CDR3aa: CASSLTYYNEQFF
j_gene: TRBJ2-1
d_gene: .
len: 13
v_gene: TRBV5-1
abundance: .

CDR3nt: TGTGCCAGCAGCTTAGTGGTTAGCGGGGGCCCATCCTCCGGGGAGCTGTTTTTT
CDR3aa: CASSLVVSGGPSSGELFF
j_gene: TRBJ2-2
d_gene: TRBD2
len: 18
v_gene: TRBV7-9
abundance: few

CDR3nt: TGTGCCAGCTCACCATGGGACACCTCCTACGAGCAGTACTTC
CDR3aa: CASSPWDTSYEQYF
j_gene: TRBJ2-7
d_gene: .
len: 14
v_gene: TRBV18
abundance: .

CDR3nt: TGTGCCAGCAGCCCGATCGGGACTAGCGGCTACAATGAGCAGTTCTTC
CDR3aa: CASSPIGTSGYNEQFF
j_gene: TRBJ2-1
d_gene: TRBD2
len: 16
v_gene: TRBV7-2
abundance: few

CDR3nt: TGCGCCAGCAGCACCACTAGCGGGGGGTACAATGAGCAGTTCTTC
CDR3aa: CASSTTSGGYNEQFF
j_gene: TRBJ2-1
d_gene: TRBD2
len: 15
v_gene: TRBV5-1
abundance: .

CDR3nt: TGTGCCAGCAGGCCTAGCGCCACGAGCGAGCAGTACTTC
CDR3aa: CASRPSATSEQYF
j_gene: TRBJ2-7
d_gene: .
len: 13
v_gene: TRBV11-2
abundance: .

CDR3nt: TGTGCCAGCACTGAAGGACAGTTCGGGGAGCTGTTTTTT
CDR3aa: CASTEGQFGELFF
j_gene: TRBJ2-2
d_gene: .
len: 13
v_gene: TRBV6-1
abundance: .

CDR3nt: TGTGCCAGCTCACCACCCTGGACAGGGGGCTACGAGCAGTACTTC
CDR3aa: CASSPPWTGGYEQYF
j_gene: TRBJ2-7
d_gene: TRBD1
len: 15
v_gene: TRBV18
abundance: .

CDR3nt: TGTGCCAGCAGCCTTGGGACAGGGGGAAACTATGGCTACACCTTC
CDR3aa: CASSLGTGGNYGYTF
j_gene: TRBJ1-2
d_gene: TRBD1
len: 15
v_gene: TRBV27
abundance: few

CDR3nt: TGTGCCAGCAGCGCTCAAGCGGGGGGCCTAGAGACCCAGTACTTC
CDR3aa: CASSAQAGGLETQYF
j_gene: TRBJ2-5
d_gene: TRBD2
len: 15
v_gene: TRBV9
abundance: few

CDR3nt: TGCGCCAGCAGCTTGGCAGGGGCTGCTGGAAACACCATATATTTT
CDR3aa: CASSLAGAAGNTIYF
j_gene: TRBJ1-3
d_gene: .
len: 15
v_gene: TRBV5-1
abundance: .

CDR3nt: TGCGCCAGCAGCGTGCAGGGTGTCAATTCACCCCTCCACTTT
CDR3aa: CASSVQGVNSPLHF
j_gene: TRBJ1-6
d_gene: .
len: 14
v_gene: TRBV4-1
abundance: .

CDR3nt: TGTGCCAGCGCAACTCAGGTCGGATGGGATACGCAGTATTTT
CDR3aa: CASATQVGWDTQYF
j_gene: TRBJ2-3
d_gene: .
len: 14
v_gene: TRBV11-2
abundance: .

CDR3nt: TGTGCCAGCAGCCGGTCGGAGACAGGGGGCGAGCAGTACTTC
CDR3aa: CASSRSETGGEQYF
j_gene: TRBJ2-7
d_gene: TRBD1
len: 14
v_gene: TRBV28
abundance: .

CDR3nt: TGTGCCAGCAGGTCAGGGACAGCCCAAGAGACCCAGTACTTC
CDR3aa: CASRSGTAQETQYF
j_gene: TRBJ2-5
d_gene: TRBD1
len: 14
v_gene: TRBV11-2
abundance: .

CDR3nt: TGTGCCAGCAGCTTAGCCGCGCGGGGGACAGATACGCAGTATTTT
CDR3aa: CASSLAARGTDTQYF
j_gene: TRBJ2-3
d_gene: TRBD2
len: 15
v_gene: TRBV7-2
abundance: .

CDR3nt: TGTGCGTGCGCGAAGGGGTACGAGCAGTACTTC
CDR3aa: CACAKGYEQYF
j_gene: TRBJ2-7
d_gene: .
len: 11
v_gene: TRBV2
abundance: once

CDR3nt: TGTGCCAGCAATTCTGGGTCCAGGCTCTTAGCTAACTATGGCTACACCTTC
CDR3aa: CASNSGSRLLANYGYTF
j_gene: TRBJ1-2
d_gene: .
len: 17
v_gene: TRBV2
abundance: .

CDR3nt: TGTGCCAGCAGAAACAGGGACGAGCAGTACTTC
CDR3aa: CASRNRDEQYF
j_gene: TRBJ2-7
d_gene: .
len: 11
v_gene: TRBV13
abundance: .

CDR3nt: TGTGCCAGCAGCTTATCACCGGGGGGCGGTGAAAAACTGTTTTTT
CDR3aa: CASSLSPGGGEKLFF
j_gene: TRBJ1-4
d_gene: .
len: 15
v_gene: TRBV7-3
abundance: .

CDR3nt: TGTGCCAGCAGCGGACAGGCGCACACCTACGAGCAGTACTTC
CDR3aa: CASSGQAHTYEQYF
j_gene: TRBJ2-7
d_gene: TRBD1
len: 14
v_gene: TRBV27
abundance: once

CDR3nt: TGTGCCAGCGCCCCAGGGGGGAATCAGCCCCAGCATTTT
CDR3aa: CASAPGGNQPQHF
j_gene: TRBJ1-5
d_gene: TRBD1
len: 13
v_gene: TRBV9
abundance: .

CDR3nt: TGTGCCAGCAGCGTAGAGGCGGGGGATGACTACACCTTC
CDR3aa: CASSVEAGDDYTF
j_gene: TRBJ1-2
d_gene: .
len: 13
v_gene: TRBV9
abundance: .

CDR3nt: TGTGCCAGCAGCCGGCGACGGACAGGTAATCAGCCCCAGCATTTT
CDR3aa: CASSRRRTGNQPQHF
j_gene: TRBJ1-5
d_gene: TRBD1
len: 15
v_gene: TRBV28
abundance: .

CDR3nt: TGCGCCAGCAGCCTCGACCCCGGGGTGAACACTGAAGCTTTCTTT
CDR3aa: CASSLDPGVNTEAFF
j_gene: TRBJ1-1
d_gene: .
len: 15
v_gene: TRBV4-1
abundance: .

CDR3nt: TGTGCCAGCAGAGACCCATCGGGGGCAGGGGGCGACTATGGCTACACCTTC
CDR3aa: CASRDPSGAGGDYGYTF
j_gene: TRBJ1-2
d_gene: TRBD1
len: 17
v_gene: TRBV2
abundance: .

CDR3nt: TGTGCCAGCAGCTTGACAGGGGGGCAGAACACTGAAGCTTTCTTT
CDR3aa: CASSLTGGQNTEAFF
j_gene: TRBJ1-1
d_gene: TRBD1
len: 15
v_gene: TRBV5-6
abundance: .

CDR3nt: TGTGCCAGCAGCCAATGGAGCGGAGAAAAACTGTTTTTT
CDR3aa: CASSQWSGEKLFF
j_gene: TRBJ1-4
d_gene: .
len: 13
v_gene: TRBV14
abundance: .

CDR3nt: TGTGCCAGCAGCTTAGTCGGGGGGAGTGGCTACACCTTC
CDR3aa: CASSLVGGSGYTF
j_gene: TRBJ1-2
d_gene: .
len: 13
v_gene: TRBV7-9
abundance: once

CDR3nt: TGTGCCTGGAGCAAACAGGCCTACACAGATACGCAGTATTTT
CDR3aa: CAWSKQAYTDTQYF
j_gene: TRBJ2-3
d_gene: .
len: 14
v_gene: TRBV30
abundance: .

CDR3nt: TGCAGCGTGGCCACTAGACTAGCGGGGGATACGCAGTATTTT
CDR3aa: CSVATRLAGDTQYF
j_gene: TRBJ2-3
d_gene: TRBD2
len: 14
v_gene: TRBV29-1
abundance: .

CDR3nt: TGTGCCACCAGCAGGGAGGGACGGGCCCTTGAAGCTTTCTTT
CDR3aa: CATSREGRALEAFF
j_gene: TRBJ1-1
d_gene: .
len: 14
v_gene: TRBV15
abundance: .

CDR3nt: TGTGCCAGCAGCTCCGTAGGGGGGGTAATTAAGAACACTGAAGCTTTCTTT
CDR3aa: CASSSVGGVIKNTEAFF
j_gene: TRBJ1-1
d_gene: .
len: 17
v_gene: TRBV5-4
abundance: .

CDR3nt: TGTGCCAGCGGGGGCGGGGGGCTCAACGAGCAGTACTTC
CDR3aa: CASGGGGLNEQYF
j_gene: TRBJ2-7
d_gene: TRBD2
len: 13
v_gene: TRBV6-5
abundance: .

CDR3nt: TGTGCCAGCTCACCATACTTGGGGGGAATAAACACCGGGGAGCTGTTTTTT
CDR3aa: CASSPYLGGINTGELFF
j_gene: TRBJ2-2
d_gene: .
len: 17
v_gene: TRBV18
abundance: .

CDR3nt: TGTGCCAGCAGAGAGGGACAGGGGACTTGGAATGAGCAGTTCTTC
CDR3aa: CASREGQGTWNEQFF
j_gene: TRBJ2-1
d_gene: TRBD1
len: 15
v_gene: TRBV2
abundance: .

CDR3nt: TGCGCCAGCAGCTTGGAAGGGACAGGGTCGAATCAGCCCCAGCATTTT
CDR3aa: CASSLEGTGSNQPQHF
j_gene: TRBJ1-5
d_gene: TRBD1
len: 16
v_gene: TRBV5-1
abundance: .

CDR3nt: TGCGCCAGCAGCCCCGTGGCAGACTATGGCTACACCTTC
CDR3aa: CASSPVADYGYTF
j_gene: TRBJ1-2
d_gene: .
len: 13
v_gene: TRBV5-1
abundance: .

CDR3nt: TGTGCCAGCAGCCTAGACTTCCAGGGGTCCACTGAAGCTTTCTTT
CDR3aa: CASSLDFQGSTEAFF
j_gene: TRBJ1-1
d_gene: .
len: 15
v_gene: TRBV2
abundance: .

CDR3nt: TGTGCCAGCAGTTATTGGGCCATGAACACTGAAGCTTTCTTT
CDR3aa: CASSYWAMNTEAFF
j_gene: TRBJ1-1
d_gene: .
len: 14
v_gene: TRBV6-5
abundance: .

CDR3nt: TGTGCCAGCAGCGACTCGCTCCCGTCCTACGAGCAGTACTTC
CDR3aa: CASSDSLPSYEQYF
j_gene: TRBJ2-7
d_gene: .
len: 14
v_gene: TRBV7-2
abundance: .